The 31 T cell receptor beta chains given below trace back to one sample, sequenced in a study of T cells expressing NK-cell markers. TCRdb processed the 5' RACE reads again and assigns one entry to each CDR3 protein, with no DNA. The ten most abundant clones cover around a sixth of a sample with more than 90,000 distinct CDR3 sequences. Sequenced material: blood T cells: a sorted CD56 or NKG2C T cell subset, CD4+ or CD8+ T cells, or bulk PBMC T cells (not recorded which). All receptors derive from a woman aged 18 to 75 in good health.

This chain connects TRBV7-9 to TRBJ2-1; TCRdb proposes TRBD2, but this gene call is untestable without DNA. Germline V gene lookup returns CDR1 SEHNR and CDR2 FQNEAQ (reference sequence). This CDR3 comprises 15 residues. The chain's CDR3 is CASSLLAGNYNEQFF.

The chain joins TRBV12-3 or TRBV12-4 to TRBJ2-1; no DNA is available, so the TRBD1 call from TCRdb remains unchecked. This CDR3 is built from 14 residues. CDR3 residues: CASSPTTGRDEQFF.

The chain employs TRBV24-1 and TRBJ1-2. CDR3 length: 11 residues. Germline-derived CDR1 and CDR2 are KGHDR and SFDVKD. CDR3 amino acids: CATGGGYGYTF.

The V call is TRBV28, the J call TRBJ1-2; TCRdb names TRBD1, which stays unverified in the absence of DNA. The CDR3 totals 13 residues. CDR1 and CDR2 (germline): MDHEN, SYDVKM. CDR3 loop: CASNRDHVYGYTF.

The chain recombines TRBV10-3 with TRBJ1-3; TCRdb gives TRBD1 as the D gene, but with no DNA this cannot be confirmed. Germline V gene data show CDR1 as ENHRY and CDR2 as SYGVKD. The CDR3 is 17 residues long. The chain's CDR3 is CAIKITTDRPSGNTIYF.

The rearrangement links TRBV4-3 to TRBJ2-1; TCRdb's D call of TRBD2 is untestable without DNA. Germline CDR1 reads LGHNA; CDR2 reads YSLEER. The CDR3 consists of 15 residues. This chain's CDR3 is CASSQAERAPDEQFF.

The chain combines TRBV10-1 with TRBJ2-3; TCRdb calls TRBD2, which cannot be checked without DNA. The CDR3 is 16 amino acids. The germline V gene has CDR1 WNHNN and CDR2 SYGVQD (reference sequence). CDR3: CASSAVSGVNTDTQYF.

The chain employs TRBV18 and TRBJ2-1; TCRdb's D call, TRBD1, is unchecked because there is no DNA. The CDR3 runs to 16 residues. Germline V CDR1 and CDR2: KGHSH, LQKENI. The chain's CDR3 is CASSPGTESSYNEQFF.

The chain uses TRBV19 and TRBJ1-5; TCRdb selects TRBD1, and the lack of DNA leaves this call unchecked. The CDR3 totals 12 residues. Germline values: CDR1 LNHDA, CDR2 SQIVND (reference sequence). The CDR3 here is CASSIGHLPQHF.

V and J are TRBV15 and TRBJ2-1. There are 13 residues in the CDR3. Per the germline V gene, CDR1 is LNHNV and CDR2 is YYDKDF (reference sequence). CDR3: CATSLRTSNEQFF. The full variable domain, its missing parts supplied by reference TRBV15 and TRBJ2-1, is DAMVIQNPRYQVTQFGKPVTLSCSQTLNHNVMYWYQQKSSQAPKLLFHYYDKDFNNEADTPDNFQSRRPNTSFCFLDIRSPGLGDTAMYLCATSLRTSNEQFFGPGTRLTVL.

J is TRBJ1-1 and V is TRBV5-1. This CDR3 contains 16 residues. Per the germline V gene, CDR1 is SGHRS and CDR2 is YFSETQ. CDR3 loop: CASSLAGRVGNTEAFF.

This sequence joins TRBV21-1 and TRBJ1-5; TCRdb's D gene call, TRBD1, goes unchecked for lack of DNA. TRBV21-1 has pseudogene status. The CDR3 extends over 18 amino acids. The CDR3 protein is CASCLAKETGTSNQPQHF.

This chain links TRBV6-5 with TRBJ1-4; TCRdb designates TRBD1, a call that cannot be tested without DNA. The CDR3 has 17 residues. In germline, CDR1 is MNHEY, CDR2 SVGAGI. CDR3 residues: CASSYWTGDRGDEKLFF.

This rearrangement joins TRBV12-3 or TRBV12-4 to TRBJ1-1. There are 12 residues in the CDR3. CDR3 protein: CASREGNTEAFF.

The chain employs TRBV9 and TRBJ1-1. This CDR3 is 12 amino acids long. Germline-derived CDR1 and CDR2 are SGDLS and YYNGEE. CDR3 in amino acids: CASGPSHTEAFF.

The chain joins TRBV7-6 to TRBJ1-3. Germline assignment: CDR1 SGHVS and CDR2 FNYEAQ. The CDR3 is 16 residues long. CDR3 loop: CASSLDPSSSGNTIYF.

V and J are TRBV5-4 and TRBJ2-3. Germline V gene sequence: CDR1 SGHNT, CDR2 YYREEE (reference sequence). The CDR3 is 12 residues long. The CDR3 spells CASSSGTDTQYF.

This chain joins TRBV6-4 and TRBJ2-1; the D call of TRBD2 rests on TCRdb alone, since no DNA is present to check it. This CDR3 is 16 amino acids long. Germline loops: CDR1 MRHNA, CDR2 SNTAGT. The CDR3 sequence: CASSDSEAGGGNEQFF.

The chain has TRBV27 and TRBJ1-5. CDR3 size: 13 residues. Germline loops: CDR1 MNHEY, CDR2 SMNVEV (reference sequence). The CDR3 sequence: CASSLNGNQPQHF.

This chain joins TRBV7-6 and TRBJ2-1; the TCRdb call, TRBD2, lacks DNA for checking. Germline CDR1 reads SGHVS; CDR2 reads FNYEAQ. The CDR3 has 16 amino acids. The chain's CDR3 is CASSPQLTSGRSEQFF.

The CDR3 protein is CASSLVDLEPGDQETQYF. J is TRBJ2-5 and V is TRBV11-2; TCRdb designates TRBD1, a call that cannot be tested without DNA. Germline assignment: CDR1 SGHAT and CDR2 FQNNGV. This CDR3 region has 18 residues.

CDR3 sequence: CASSQEGGNTEAFF. The chain uses TRBV4-1 and TRBJ1-1. The CDR3 spans 14 residues. Germline V lookup: CDR1 MGHRA, CDR2 YSYEKL.

The chain uses TRBV19 and TRBJ2-7. Germline V gene sequence: CDR1 LNHDA, CDR2 SQIVND (reference sequence). The CDR3 contains 14 residues. This CDR3 reads CASSISGGDYEQYF.

This chain links TRBV12-3 or TRBV12-4 with TRBJ2-5; TCRdb's D call of TRBD2 is untestable without DNA. This CDR3 comprises 15 residues. The chain's CDR3 is CASSWSGTPQETQYF.

The chain joins TRBV13 to TRBJ2-3; TCRdb's assignment of TRBD1 cannot be checked, as there is no DNA. CDR1 and CDR2 from the germline V gene are PRHDT and FYEKMQ (reference sequence). This CDR3 has 14 residues. CDR3 sequence: CASSSRGLTDTQYF.

The chain is built from TRBV9 and TRBJ2-1. Germline CDR1 reads SGDLS; CDR2 reads YYNGEE. The CDR3 covers 14 residues. The CDR3 here is CASRGDSDLNEQFF.

The rearrangement links TRBV7-6 to TRBJ1-4. The germline CDR1 and CDR2 sequences are SGHVS and FNYEAQ. The CDR3 length is 16 residues. The CDR3: CASSLAPTAITEKLFF.

J is TRBJ2-1 and V is TRBV19; there is no DNA to check the TCRdb D call of TRBD2. In germline, CDR1 is LNHDA, CDR2 SQIVND (reference sequence). The CDR3 consists of 15 residues. The CDR3: CASSPAGSSYNEQFF.

The chain recombines TRBV4-3 with TRBJ2-5. The CDR3 is 17 amino acids. Germline-derived CDR1 and CDR2 are LGHNA and YSLEER. The CDR3 spells CASSQALLSSTQETQYF.

The CDR3 sequence: CASASGGAGETQYF. The V call is TRBV12-5, the J call TRBJ2-5; without DNA, the TCRdb call of TRBD2 cannot be checked. Germline CDR1 is LGHNT and CDR2 is FRNRAP. CDR3 length: 14 amino acids. Filled out from reference TRBV12-5 and TRBJ2-5, the complete variable domain reads DARVTQTPRHKVTEMGQEVTMRCQPILGHNTVFWYRQTMMQGLELLAYFRNRAPLDDSGMPKDRFSAEMPDATLATLKIQPSEPRDSAVYFCASASGGAGETQYFGPGTRLLVL.

This rearrangement joins TRBV6-1 to TRBJ2-7; the D call from TCRdb, TRBD2, cannot be confirmed without DNA. The CDR3 extends over 15 amino acids. Germline loops: CDR1 MNHNS, CDR2 SASEGT. This CDR3 is CASSLAGGDSYEQYF.